This is a list of T cell receptor beta chains from one sample in a study of T cells after yellow fever vaccination. From the 5' RACE reads, TCRdb called clonotypes with MiXCR, one entry per CDR3 protein. The repertoire holds around 600,000 distinct CDR3 sequences, with more than 9% as singletons. Here the sequenced sample was PBMCs, taken on the day of the yellow fever booster vaccination. The receptor source for this set is a man under 40 who received the YFV17D yellow fever vaccine. The CDR3 runs from the conserved cysteine through the conserved F or W. The order of the fields is V gene, CDR3 length, CDR3 protein.

>TRBV7-2|16
CASRYRIAGVSDEQFF
>TRBV7-6|12
CASSFFGNEQFF
>TRBV5-1|13
CASTTGGNTEAFF
>TRBV4-2|16
CASSQDQGARNQPQHF
>TRBV10-3|13
CAISGTGYTEAFF
>TRBV20-1|16
CSATASRAGSLETQYF
>TRBV20-1|15
CSARDRGLAGAEQYF
>TRBV18|17
CASSPQTSEIYPYEQYF
>TRBV9|16
CTSSVELGRAGNEQFF
>TRBV29-1|12
CSVDTGSYEQYF
>TRBV19|15
CASISREYSGNTIYF
>TRBV4-3|14
CASSQGQGSETQYF
>TRBV6-2/TRBV6-3|15
CASSPRGGNSYEQYF
>TRBV28|14
CASSPQSPGNTIYF
>TRBV27|14
CASKTSGSFVEQFF
>TRBV6-1|13
CASSEAVRNTIYF
>TRBV14|17
CASSQARFLTGVTEAFF
>TRBV20-1|15
CSARSSGRAAGEQFF
>TRBV19|14
CASSTRWGTDTQYF
>TRBV15|17
CATSRAARALGANVLTF
>TRBV6-1|15
CASSRLAGVHNEQFF
>TRBV7-9|16
CATFTLAGVLTGELFF
>TRBV9|14
CASSVGDDYQPQHF
>TRBV9|12
CASSVDGVSQFF
>TRBV28|15
CASSPGDRDQETQYF
>TRBV7-2|12
CASSLVGYPQFF
>TRBV20-1|13
CSAPGITQETQYF
>TRBV20-1|13
CSATTDSQNEQFF
>TRBV7-9|16
CASSPQRRVRGTEAFF
>TRBV14|16
CASSQEENRASETQYF
>TRBV7-9|13
CASSEQPTGELFF
>TRBV28|13
CASRPAAGMIAFF
>TRBV24-1|12
CATSGPRNEQFF
>TRBV7-2|15
CASSLLLAVGGELFF
>TRBV6-5|16
CASSYQPSGRKGELFF
>TRBV12-3/TRBV12-4|14
CASRTSAGKNIQYF
>TRBV18|14
CASSPNSANNEQFF
>TRBV5-1|15
CASSEGTGDPYEQYF
>TRBV28|16
CASSLLAGVYPNEQFF
>TRBV19|13
CASSGVPGNAQYF
>TRBV6-2/TRBV6-3|12
CASSYGRVDYTF
>TRBV27|14
CASSSGGEQYEQYF
>TRBV6-5|14
CASSYQTDSDKQYF
>TRBV19|14
CASSIATSGDTQYF
>TRBV7-2|11
CASSPANVLTF
>TRBV20-1|12
CSARDRLWEQYF
>TRBV27|17
CASSRTSGREGYNEQFF
>TRBV6-5|14
CASSSGHIYNEQFF
>TRBV3-1|21
CASSQEIGTSGRPFDYNEQFF
>TRBV5-1|14
CASSLDRDKNIQYF
>TRBV28|13
CASSKPPSDTQYF
>TRBV29-1|16
CSVEDPTGENEYEQYF
>TRBV19|16
CASSPQQGRTYNEQFF
>TRBV11-2|14
CASSLVADTDTQYF
>TRBV29-1|15
CSVVPGLATYNEQFF
>TRBV20-1|16
CSARDKWREATDTQYF
>TRBV12-3/TRBV12-4|16
CASSLETDNPYNEQFF